The entry below gives a single TCR beta chain sequence along with its context. These data belong to a study of blood T cell repertoires in COVID-19. On the study more broadly: Acute and convalescent COVID-19 samples came from the United States, Italy and Spain. The analysed material was cDNA or gDNA that came from T cells, B-cell-depleted T cells, or PBMCs.

This table comes from immunoSEQ multiplex PCR, and its TCRdb copy is limited to in-frame clones, with some not included. This sample yields around 200,000 clones, of which about 78% are seen a single time; approximately 6% belongs to the top ten. Germline assignment: CDR1 LGHDT and CDR2 YNNKEL (reference sequence). The CDR3 has 13 amino acids. V was cut by 5 bases and J by 5 bases, with 13 bases left in between. The genes are TRBV3-1 (or the pseudogene TRBV3-2) and TRBJ2-7; D is uncertain. Sequencing was performed on peripheral blood. The sequence was obtained from a woman between 70 and 85 years old with acute or convalescent COVID-19. CDR3 loop: CASSSAGQDEQYF. The DNA of the CDR3 is TGTGCCAGCAGCTCCGCAGGTCAGGACGAGCAGTACTTC.